Each of the 21 T cell receptor beta chains below was sequenced from the same sample in a study of T cell responses to AZD1222 COVID-19 vaccine. Using immunoSEQ multiplex PCR, the repertoire was profiled, and TCRdb retains in-frame clones only, with some absent. This sample has about 150,000 clones, with about nine tenths found just once. The sequenced sample was peripheral blood, obtained on day 0 of MenACWY control vaccination. These receptors were taken from an adult in good health.

The rearrangement uses TRBV9 and TRBJ2-1, with D perhaps matching TRBD1 (5 bases). The CDR3 length is 15 residues. Trimming removed 4 bases at V and 1 base at J, with 12 bases between. Germline CDR1 reads SGDLS; CDR2 reads YYNGEE. For the CDR3, the DNA is TGTGCCAGCAGCCCCAGACAGAATTCCTACAATGAGCAGTTCTTC. Translation: CASSPRQNSYNEQFF. Complete variable domain (other parts from reference TRBV9 and TRBJ2-1): DSGVTQTPKHLITATGQRVTLRCSPRSGDLSVYWYQQSLDQGLQFLIQYYNGEERAKGNILERFSAQQFPDLHSELNLSSLELGDSALYFCASSPRQNSYNEQFFGPGTRLTVL.

V and J are TRBV10-1 and TRBJ1-1; 8 nucleotides line up with TRBD1. This CDR3 has 14 residues. J was trimmed by 5 bases and V by 6 bases; bases with no gene match: 8. Germline V gives CDR1 WNHNN, CDR2 SYGVQD (reference sequence). CDR3 nucleotide sequence: TGCGCCAGCAGGGACAGGGTCGGGGAGACTGAAGCTTTCTTT. This translates into CASRDRVGETEAFF.

This clone was picked up one time. The chain links TRBV7-9 to TRBJ1-2; D unclear. V lost 1 base and J lost 4, with 7 bases in between. The germline V gene encodes CDR1 SEHNR and CDR2 FQNEAQ (reference sequence). CDR3 length equals 13 residues. This CDR3 is CASSLDAFYGYTF. The CDR3 nucleotides read TGTGCCAGCAGCTTAGATGCCTTCTATGGCTACACCTTC.

V usage is TRBV7-2 and J usage is TRBJ1-1; no clear D gene. The V end was cut by 5 bases, the J end by 1 base, with 14 bases between. This CDR3 comprises 15 residues. Germline V gene sequence: CDR1 SGHTA, CDR2 FQGNSA. CDR3 sequence (DNA): TGTGCCAGCAGCCTGATGGGCAGGACGAACACTGAAGCTTTCTTT. Translation: CASSLMGRTNTEAFF.

The V gene is TRBV5-1, the J gene TRBJ2-2; 8 positions agree with TRBD1. Germline CDR1 is SGHRS and CDR2 is YFSETQ. This CDR3 contains 15 residues. The V gene end was trimmed by 0 bases and the J gene end by 6 bases; junction bases not matched to a gene: 4. The CDR3 nucleotides read TGCGCCAGCAGCTTGGTTCAGGGGGCCCCCGGGGAGCTGTTTTTT. Translated, it gives CASSLVQGAPGELFF.

The CDR3 reads CASSWGGRGLGNTIYF. The CDR3 nucleotides are TGTGCCAGCAGCTGGGGCGGCAGGGGGCTTGGAAACACCATATATTTT. The V call is TRBV7-2, the J call TRBJ1-3; TRBD1 matches at 8 bases. The CDR3 runs 16 residues. Trimming cost V 4 bases and J 3 bases; bases outside gene matches: 8. Germline lookup yields CDR1 SGHTA and CDR2 FQGNSA.

A few counts support this clone. The rearrangement uses TRBV11-2 and TRBJ1-2; D remains unclear. Per germline, CDR1 SGHAT and CDR2 FQNNGV. The CDR3 length is 15 residues. The ends were cut back, 1 base at V and 7 bases at J, with 16 bases in the middle. In DNA form, the CDR3 reads TGTGCCAGCAGCTTAGCATTGGAGGATTTGGCTGGCTACACCTTC. It yields the protein CASSLALEDLAGYTF.

This sequence joins TRBV18 and TRBJ2-1, with 13 bases aligning to TRBD2. V trimming: 2 bases; J trimming: 8 bases; junction bases outside the gene matches: 12. Per germline, CDR1 KGHSH and CDR2 LQKENI. The CDR3 consists of 18 residues. For the CDR3, the DNA is TGTGCCAGCTCACCATTAGGCCCCGGACTAGCGGGAGAAGATGAGCAGTTCTTC. Translation: CASSPLGPGLAGEDEQFF.

The chain employs TRBV3-1 (or the pseudogene TRBV3-2) and TRBJ2-7, with TRBD1 identical over 7 bases. The CDR3 covers 13 residues. Germline CDR1 reads LGHDT; CDR2 reads YNNKEL (reference sequence). In DNA, the CDR3 is TGTGCCAGCAGCCCACGGAGGACAGGCCGTACAATGGTC. This encodes CASSPRRTGRTMV.

V gene TRBV11-3 combines with J gene TRBJ2-7; a weak D match, TRBD2 (5 bases). CDR3 length: 14 residues. Germline CDR1 is SGHNT and CDR2 is YENEEA. V was pared by 2 bases and J by 4 bases, with 12 bases between. The CDR3 region is CASSLFREGYEQYF. For the CDR3, the DNA is TGTGCCAGCAGCTTATTCCGGGAAGGGTACGAGCAGTACTTC.

The chain employs TRBV3-1 (or the pseudogene TRBV3-2) and TRBJ2-5; D remains unclear. CDR3 length: 14 amino acids. CDR1 is LGHDT and CDR2 is YNNKEL in the germline V gene (reference sequence). The V and J ends lost 4 bases and 6 bases respectively, with 15 bases between them. The CDR3 nucleotides are TGTGCCAGCAGCCGCCGAATTGGCGTAAAGACCCAGTACTTC. Its translation: CASSRRIGVKTQYF.

CDR3 in DNA: TGTGCCAGCAGCTTATATCGGGGTGAAAAACTGTTTTTT. Translation: CASSLYRGEKLFF. V usage is TRBV11-2 and J usage is TRBJ1-4, with D unresolved. The germline V and J ends were trimmed by 2 bases and 7 bases, with 8 bases remaining between them. Germline CDR1 SGHAT, CDR2 FQNNGV. This CDR3 spans 13 amino acids.

As concerns this clone: This sample also contains other DNA sequences that code for the same CDR3. The V call is TRBV2, the J call TRBJ1-2; D remains ambiguous. V was clipped by 6 bases and J by 4 bases, with 12 bases between them. CDR1 is SNHLY, CDR2 FYNNEI, per germline. The CDR3 spans 13 residues. The CDR3 DNA sequence: TGTGCCAGCAGCGATAGACAAGGCTATGGCTACACCTTC. Protein product: CASSDRQGYGYTF.

The table lists this clone with a count of one. The rearrangement joins TRBV19 to TRBJ1-2; possible D gene TRBD1, 6 bases. The CDR3 has 15 amino acids. The V end was cut by 9 bases, the J end by 3 bases, with 20 bases between. The V gene's germline CDR1 is LNHDA and CDR2 SQIVND (reference sequence). Here the CDR3 reads CASSYSAGADYGYTF. DNA for the CDR3: TGTGCCAGCAGTTATTCTGCGGGGGCGGACTATGGCTACACCTTC.

This chain joins TRBV5-6 and TRBJ2-7; perhaps D is TRBD1 or TRBD2 (5 bases each). Trimming shortened V by 4 bases and J by 4 bases, and 15 bases separated the two germline ends. This CDR3 contains 14 residues. Per germline, CDR1 SGHDT and CDR2 YYEEEE. For the CDR3, the DNA is TGTGCCAGCAGCGATGGGACCCGGAGTTACGAGCAGTACTTC. Encoded protein: CASSDGTRSYEQYF.

CDR3 loop: CASSVSVGLNTEAFF. The CDR3 DNA sequence: TGCGCCAGCAGCGTTTCCGTGGGGCTGAACACTGAAGCTTTCTTT. V is TRBV5-1 and J is TRBJ1-1, with D perhaps TRBD1 (5 bases). In germline, CDR1 is SGHRS, CDR2 YFSETQ. The CDR3 is 15 residues long. V shed 4 bases and J shed 0 bases, with 13 bases lying between them. Based on the CDR3 plus reference TRBV5-1 and TRBJ1-1, the full variable domain is KAGVTQTPRYLIKTRGQQVTLSCSPISGHRSVSWYQQTPGQGLQFLFEYFSETQRNKGNFPGRFSGRQFSNSRSEMNVSTLELGDSALYLCASSVSVGLNTEAFFGQGTRLTVV.

The V call is TRBV7-8, the J call TRBJ2-7; D remains unclear. Germline assignment: CDR1 SGHVS and CDR2 FQNEAQ. Trimming pared 1 base from V and 0 bases from J, leaving 10 bases between. There are 15 residues in the CDR3. The CDR3 here is CASSLESGVSYEQYF. The CDR3 DNA reads TGTGCCAGCAGCTTAGAGTCAGGTGTCTCCTACGAGCAGTACTTC.

V is TRBV30 and J is TRBJ2-7; 8 nucleotides match TRBD1. Trimming cost V 0 bases and J 4 bases; bases outside gene matches: 5. In germline, CDR1 is GTSNPN, CDR2 SVGIG (reference sequence). The CDR3 has 14 amino acids. The CDR3 DNA is TGTGCCTGGAGTGTACGACAGGGGTGGTACGAGCAGTACTTC. This codes for CAWSVRQGWYEQYF.

V gene TRBV3-1 (or the pseudogene TRBV3-2) combines with J gene TRBJ2-3; D might be TRBD1 or TRBD2, each matching 5 bases. The V and J ends lost 1 base and 8 bases respectively, with 13 bases between them. The germline V gene encodes CDR1 LGHDT and CDR2 YNNKEL (reference sequence). The CDR3 totals 14 residues. The CDR3 here is CASSQVERGSTQYF. As DNA, the CDR3 is TGTGCCAGCAGCCAAGTGGAGAGGGGTAGTACGCAGTATTTT.

The chain employs TRBV5-1 and TRBJ2-3; D perhaps matches TRBD2 (6 bases). Germline CDR1 and CDR2: SGHRS and YFSETQ. V dropped 9 bases and J dropped 3 bases, with 20 bases sitting between them. This CDR3 is built from 15 residues. The CDR3 DNA reads as TGCGCCACCAATGGGGGACTTGGAGGGACAGATACGCAGTATTTT. It yields the protein CATNGGLGGTDTQYF.

V is TRBV15 and J is TRBJ2-5; 13 bases match TRBD2. The trim removed 3 bases at V and 2 bases at J, leaving 6 bases unmatched. Germline CDR1 and CDR2: LNHNV and YYDKDF (reference sequence). The CDR3 runs to 17 residues. The CDR3 region has the DNA TGTGCCACCAGCAGCCGCCGGACTAGCGGGGGACAAGAGACCCAGTACTTC. This sequence encodes CATSSRRTSGGQETQYF.